The 14 T cell receptor beta chains below were found in one sample sequenced in a study of cytomegalovirus exposure and HLA in healthy donors. Primers: 60 Vbeta forward and 13 Jbeta reverse. Using immunoSEQ multiplex PCR, the repertoire was profiled, and TCRdb retains in-frame clones only, with some absent. The profile covers more than 140,000 clones, with nearly 80% appearing a single time and roughly 0.68% taken by the ten largest. What was sequenced was PBMCs. The source of these receptors is a male donor in good health and CMV-seronegative.

J is TRBJ2-2 and V is TRBV9; the D gene is possibly TRBD2 (5 bases). Germline-derived CDR1 and CDR2 are SGDLS and YYNGEE. With 4 bases removed from V and 1 base from J, the gap between germline ends came to 14 bases. The CDR3 spans 16 residues. CDR3 DNA: TGTGCCAGCAGCCCCGATGGCGGGTTGAACACCGGGGAGCTGTTTTTT. Its translation is CASSPDGGLNTGELFF.

The chain couples TRBV9 to TRBJ2-1; 13 bases align to TRBD2. The CDR3 is 15 residues long. V trimming: 4 bases; J trimming: 7 bases; junction bases outside the gene matches: 5. In germline, CDR1 is SGDLS, CDR2 YYNGEE. CDR3 nucleotides: TGTGCCAGCAGCTTGGGACTAGCGGGATCTAATGAGCAGTTCTTC. The encoded protein is CASSLGLAGSNEQFF.

J is TRBJ1-3 and V is TRBV18; TRBD1 might be the D (5 bases). V shed 2 bases and J shed 0 bases, with 8 bases lying between them. The CDR3 is made up of 15 amino acids. The germline V gene encodes CDR1 KGHSH and CDR2 LQKENI. The CDR3 DNA sequence: TGTGCCAGCTCACCATTCCAGGGCTCTGGAAACACCATATATTTT. Translating it yields CASSPFQGSGNTIYF.

The genes are TRBV6-6 and TRBJ2-7; 16 bases map to TRBD2. V shed 10 bases and J 7 bases; nucleotides not matched to a gene: 7. This CDR3 region has 14 residues. The germline gives CDR1 MNHNY, CDR2 SVGAGI (reference sequence). CDR3 protein: CATEKGLAGGEQYF. The CDR3 DNA reads as TGTGCCACTGAAAAGGGACTAGCGGGAGGGGAGCAGTACTTC.

The chain uses TRBV27 and TRBJ1-1; possible D gene TRBD1, 6 bases. This CDR3 is 13 amino acids long. CDR1 is MNHEY and CDR2 is SMNVEV in the germline V gene (reference sequence). Trimming took off 4 bases at V and 0 bases at J, with 6 bases between the two ends. CDR3 sequence reads: CASSSGVNTEAFF. The CDR3 DNA sequence: TGTGCCAGCAGTTCAGGGGTGAACACTGAAGCTTTCTTT.

This chain links TRBV19 with TRBJ2-7; TRBD1 matches 8 bases. Unmatched junction bases numbered 3, after V lost 6 bases and J lost 5 bases. CDR1 is LNHDA and CDR2 is SQIVND in the germline V gene (reference sequence). The CDR3 has 12 amino acids. The CDR3 sequence: CASSHRGNEQYF. The CDR3 DNA reads as TGTGCCAGTAGCCACAGGGGGAACGAGCAGTACTTC.

The V gene is TRBV5-1, the J gene TRBJ2-7; the match to TRBD1 covers 9 bases. CDR1 is SGHRS and CDR2 is YFSETQ in the germline V gene. V shed 0 bases and J 2 bases; nucleotides not matched to a gene: 9. CDR3 length: 17 amino acids. The CDR3 protein is CASSLALTGGITYEQYF. The CDR3 nucleotides are TGCGCCAGCAGCTTGGCCTTGACAGGGGGTATCACCTACGAGCAGTACTTC.

As to this clone: The junction and the germline gene differ at one end; a read error may be behind it. This chain connects TRBV7-9 to TRBJ1-2; TRBD1 might be the D (6 bases). Germline V gene lookup returns CDR1 SEHNR and CDR2 FQNEAQ (reference sequence). CDR3 length: 14 amino acids. The CDR3 bases are TGTTCCAGCAGCTTTATCTCTGGGGGCGGAGGCTACACCTTC. This sequence encodes CSSSFISGGGGYTF.

V gene TRBV9 combines with J gene TRBJ1-6; D is ambiguous. CDR1 and CDR2 (germline): SGDLS, YYNGEE. V shed 0 bases and J shed 8 bases, with 12 bases lying between them. There are 15 residues in the CDR3. The CDR3 nucleotides read TGTGCCAGCAGCGTAGGAGGGCGTGGGGATTCACCCCTCCACTTT. Translated, it gives CASSVGGRGDSPLHF.

This chain links TRBV27 with TRBJ2-7; tentatively, D is TRBD2 (5 bases). The CDR3 loop spans 13 amino acids. Between the trimmed V and J ends, which lost 2 bases and 4 bases, there was a span of 9 bases. Germline loops: CDR1 MNHEY, CDR2 SMNVEV (reference sequence). Here the CDR3 reads CASSLTSPYEQYF. In DNA, the CDR3 is TGTGCCAGCAGTTTAACTAGTCCATACGAGCAGTACTTC.

The J gene is TRBJ1-2, the V gene TRBV10-1; 8 bases line up with TRBD1. This CDR3 spans 15 amino acids. V shed 7 bases, J shed 3 bases, and the junction held 10 bases outside the gene matches. Germline V gene sequence: CDR1 WNHNN, CDR2 SYGVQD (reference sequence). This chain's CDR3 is CASTLPQGVYYGYTF. Here the CDR3 DNA reads TGCGCCAGCACCCTGCCACAGGGGGTTTACTATGGCTACACCTTC.

CDR3 amino acids: CASSRQTGKSTDTQYF. In DNA form, the CDR3 reads TGCGCCAGCAGCCGCCAGACAGGGAAAAGCACAGATACGCAGTATTTT. The V and J genes are TRBV5-1 and TRBJ2-3; 7 nucleotides align to TRBD1. The CDR3 runs 16 residues. Germline CDR1 SGHRS, CDR2 YFSETQ. Unmatched junction bases numbered 8, after V lost 4 bases and J lost 0 bases.

This clone appeared a single time. The chain is built from TRBV6-4 and TRBJ2-6; 7 positions match TRBD2. Germline CDR1 and CDR2: MRHNA and SNTAGT. With 3 bases clipped from V and 13 bases from J, the junction kept 3 bases outside the gene matches. This CDR3 region has 12 residues. The CDR3 DNA reads TGTGCCAGCAGTGAATCCGGGGGGGTCCTGACTTTC. It yields the protein CASSESGGVLTF.

This rearrangement joins TRBV30 to TRBJ1-5, with D hard to call. Trimming removed 2 bases from V and 0 bases from J, with 5 bases in between. The CDR3 spans 13 residues. In germline, CDR1 is GTSNPN, CDR2 SVGIG (reference sequence). The CDR3 region has the DNA TGTGCCTGGAGTCTAGATAGCAATCAGCCCCAGCATTTT. Its translation: CAWSLDSNQPQHF.